One sample yielded the 3 T cell receptor beta chains listed below, sequenced in a study of neurological immune-mediated disorders. TCRdb re-derived calls from the 5' RACE reads in MiXCR, one entry per CDR3 protein. The table includes 100,000 to 150,000 distinct CDR3 sequences, roughly 3.2% detected once. Sequencing was performed on PBMCs. The receptors were gathered from a young woman with multiple sclerosis.

At least ten counts were recorded for this clonotype. The rearrangement uses TRBV7-2 and TRBJ2-3; D is unclear. V lost 4 bases and J lost 2, with 16 bases in between. Germline CDR1 SGHTA, CDR2 FQGNSA. This CDR3 region has 16 residues. This chain's CDR3 is CASSSLKRLVTDTQYF. Here the CDR3 DNA reads TGTGCCAGCAGCTCCCTGAAACGACTCGTCACAGATACGCAGTATTTT.

This clonotype was detected ten times or more. The rearrangement uses TRBV18 and TRBJ2-7; weak D call: TRBD2 (6 bases). The CDR3 contains 16 residues. V was shortened by 6 bases and J by 5 bases, with 23 bases between the two germline ends. Germline CDR1 KGHSH, CDR2 LQKENI. Written as DNA, the CDR3 is TGTGCCAGCTCTTACCAAGTCTTTGGGGGGATCCACGAGCAGTACTTC. This sequence encodes CASSYQVFGGIHEQYF.

This clonotype was seen ten or more times. The gene calls are TRBV7-2 and TRBJ2-7, with 9 bases identical to TRBD2. Trimming at V came to 1 base and at J to 3 bases, leaving 7 bases not matched to a gene. This CDR3 spans 16 amino acids. Germline CDR1 and CDR2: SGHTA and FQGNSA. In DNA, the CDR3 is TGTGCCAGCAGCTTAGGTGCTAGCGGGACGGTCTACGAGCAGTACTTC. This gives the protein CASSLGASGTVYEQYF.